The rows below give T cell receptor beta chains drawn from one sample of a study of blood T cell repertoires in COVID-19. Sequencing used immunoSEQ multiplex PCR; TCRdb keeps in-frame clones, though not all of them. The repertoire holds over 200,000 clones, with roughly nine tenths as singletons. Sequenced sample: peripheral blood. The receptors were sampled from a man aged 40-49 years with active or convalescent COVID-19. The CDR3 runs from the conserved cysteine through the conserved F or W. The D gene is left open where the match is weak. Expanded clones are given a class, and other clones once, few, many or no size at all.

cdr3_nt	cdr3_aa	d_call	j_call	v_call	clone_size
TGTGCCAGCAGTTACGACAGGGGGGAAGAGCAGTACTTC	CASSYDRGEEQYF	TRBD1	TRBJ2-7	TRBV6-6	-
TGTGCCAGCAGCTTGGGACAGGGGGCCATCCGGGCGACTGAGTTCTTC	CASSLGQGAIRATEFF	TRBD1	TRBJ2-1	TRBV5-4	-
TGTGCCAGCAGCCCAGTTTGGCCCAACTACGAGCAGTACTTC	CASSPVWPNYEQYF	-	TRBJ2-7	TRBV7-9	once
TGCGCCAGCAGCTTGGGACAGGGATCGGATGGCTACACCTTC	CASSLGQGSDGYTF	TRBD1	TRBJ1-2	TRBV5-1	-
TGTGCCAGCAGCCCCTCGACACCCCTCGAGCAGTACTTC	CASSPSTPLEQYF	-	TRBJ2-7	TRBV7-2	once
TGTGCCAGCAGTGCCTCTACGGGACAGGGTGCCACTGAAGCTTTCTTT	CASSASTGQGATEAFF	TRBD1	TRBJ1-1	TRBV2	-
TGTGCCAGCAGCTTGCAGACTAGACAAGAAGCTTTCTTT	CASSLQTRQEAFF	-	TRBJ1-1	TRBV5-6	-
TGTGCCAGCAGCCAGAAGGACAGGGGATACAATGAGCAGTTCTTC	CASSQKDRGYNEQFF	TRBD1	TRBJ2-1	TRBV11-1	-
TGTGCCAGCAGTGAGATAGGACAGAATCAGCCCCAGCATTTT	CASSEIGQNQPQHF	-	TRBJ1-5	TRBV27	-
TGTGCCAGCGGATCAGGGGGCACTGAGACCCAGTACTTC	CASGSGGTETQYF	TRBD1	TRBJ2-5	TRBV6-5	-
TGCGCCAGCAGCTTTGAACCGGGACAAAACATGAACACTGAAGCTTTCTTT	CASSFEPGQNMNTEAFF	-	TRBJ1-1	TRBV5-1	once
TGTGCCAGAATTAGTGGCAGGGGTGACTATGGCTACACCTTC	CARISGRGDYGYTF	-	TRBJ1-2	TRBV5-3	-
TGTGCCAGCAGCTTACCGGACAGGGCCAGCTCTGGAAACACCATATATTTT	CASSLPDRASSGNTIYF	TRBD1	TRBJ1-3	TRBV7-9	-
TGTGCCAGCAGTGGGAGCGGGGGTTACACAGATACGCAGTATTTT	CASSGSGGYTDTQYF	TRBD2	TRBJ2-3	TRBV9	-
TGTGCCAGCAGCCCACTGAGCTCTGGGGCCAACGTCCTGACTTTC	CASSPLSSGANVLTF	-	TRBJ2-6	TRBV9	-
TGTGCCAGCAGCTGGGCAGGGAACACCGGGGAGCTGTTTTTT	CASSWAGNTGELFF	-	TRBJ2-2	TRBV5-6	-
TGTGCCAGCACTTTGGGTAGCCACTACGAGCAGTACTTC	CASTLGSHYEQYF	-	TRBJ2-7	TRBV12-3/TRBV12-4	few
TGTGCCAGCAGCCACGGAGGACAGGGGGGGGCTGAAGCTTTCTTT	CASSHGGQGGAEAFF	TRBD1	TRBJ1-1	TRBV5-8	-
TGTGCCAGTAGGCTGAGCGGGGAGTACGAGCAGTACTTC	CASRLSGEYEQYF	TRBD2	TRBJ2-7	TRBV19	-
TGTGCCAACAGTGCAACGACGGGGTATGAGCAGTTCTTC	CANSATTGYEQFF	-	TRBJ2-1	TRBV2	-
TGTGCCAGCAGCTTAGGGCCCAGCGGCACAGATACGCAGTATTTT	CASSLGPSGTDTQYF	-	TRBJ2-3	TRBV7-2	-
TGTGCCAGCCGCAGGGGTGGAGAGACTGAAGCTTTCTTT	CASRRGGETEAFF	-	TRBJ1-1	TRBV28	-
TGTGCCATCCCCTTGTATTCTGCGGTGGACACTGAAGCTTTCTTT	CAIPLYSAVDTEAFF	-	TRBJ1-1	TRBV27	-
TGTGCCAGTAGTCCGCGGACAGGGGGCGTGGTATACGAGCAGTACTTC	CASSPRTGGVVYEQYF	TRBD1	TRBJ2-7	TRBV19	-
TGTGCCAGCAGCGTAGCTACGGGGGGCCTCACTGAAGCTTTCTTT	CASSVATGGLTEAFF	-	TRBJ1-1	TRBV9	-
TGTGCCAGCAGCTCCCGGGACAGGGATTACGAGCAGTACTTC	CASSSRDRDYEQYF	TRBD1	TRBJ2-7	TRBV11-3	-
TGCGCCAGCAGCTTGAGTACAGGTGGGCGTGATGGCTACACCTTC	CASSLSTGGRDGYTF	-	TRBJ1-2	TRBV5-1	-
TGTGCCACCAGCAGAGCGACTAGCGGGAGCTCCTACGAGCAGTACTTC	CATSRATSGSSYEQYF	TRBD2	TRBJ2-7	TRBV15	once
TGTGCCAGCAGCCCGGGGGGCTATGGCTACACCTTC	CASSPGGYGYTF	-	TRBJ1-2	TRBV2	-
TGTGCCAGCAGCTTAGTCGGGGGCACAGATACGCAGTATTTT	CASSLVGGTDTQYF	-	TRBJ2-3	TRBV7-3	-
TGTGCCAGCAGCTTTCAACAGGGTAGTGAGGCTTTCTTT	CASSFQQGSEAFF	-	TRBJ1-1	TRBV7-3	-
TGTGCCACCAGTGATCCGGAAATTCCAGGACAGCCCCAGCATTTT	CATSDPEIPGQPQHF	-	TRBJ1-5	TRBV24-1	-
TGTGCCAGCAGCTTAGACCCGGGGGATACCTACGAGCAGTACTTC	CASSLDPGDTYEQYF	-	TRBJ2-7	TRBV11-2	-
TGTGCCAGCAGTCCTCACTTTCTAGCGGGAGGGCTGAATACGCAGTATTTT	CASSPHFLAGGLNTQYF	TRBD2	TRBJ2-3	TRBV28	-
TGTGCCAGCAGTTCCCGACAATCAGGCATTAGCGGAGAGACCCAGTACTTC	CASSSRQSGISGETQYF	-	TRBJ2-5	TRBV28	-
TGTGCCAGCCCGCCCCCGGGACAGGGGATGAACACTGAAGCTTTCTTT	CASPPPGQGMNTEAFF	TRBD1	TRBJ1-1	TRBV19	-
TGTGCCAGCAGTTCACACGGCGCGGGGCAGCCCCAGCATTTT	CASSSHGAGQPQHF	-	TRBJ1-5	TRBV28	once
TGTGCCAGCAGTTTACCCCCTGGAGTCCCCTACGAGCAGTACTTC	CASSLPPGVPYEQYF	-	TRBJ2-7	TRBV28	few
TGTGCCAGCAGCTTAGGGACAGGAAGGTACCAAGAGACCCAGTACTTC	CASSLGTGRYQETQYF	TRBD1	TRBJ2-5	TRBV7-3	-
TGTGCCAGCAGTTACTCGAGAGGGGGCGATGAAGCTTTCTTT	CASSYSRGGDEAFF	TRBD1	TRBJ1-1	TRBV6-5	-
TGCGCCAGCAGCCCGCACCGCGGGGGCACCGGGGAGCTGTTTTTT	CASSPHRGGTGELFF	TRBD2	TRBJ2-2	TRBV5-1	-
TGTGCCAGCAGCTTACCCCTAGGGGGCTTGGACGGGGAGCTGTTTTTT	CASSLPLGGLDGELFF	TRBD1	TRBJ2-2	TRBV7-9	-
TGTGCCAGCAGCCCTCGGACAGGGAATCTGTTTTTT	CASSPRTGNLFF	TRBD1	TRBJ1-4	TRBV7-2	-
TGTGCCAGCAGCTTAGGAGACCGGGGGAATTCACCCCTCCACTTT	CASSLGDRGNSPLHF	-	TRBJ1-6	TRBV7-6	-
TGTGCCAGCAGCTCCTACATCCTACAGGGGGCCACCTTC	CASSSYILQGATF	TRBD1	TRBJ1-2	TRBV7-9	-
TGCGCCAGCAATACAGGGGAGAGCTATAATTCACCCCTCCACTTT	CASNTGESYNSPLHF	TRBD1	TRBJ1-6	TRBV10-2	-
TGTGCCAGCAGTGAAGGGCGGGTTTTGTTCGACGAAACCGGAAACACCATATATTTT	CASSEGRVLFDETGNTIYF	-	TRBJ1-3	TRBV6-1	-
TGTGCCAGCAGTGCATACACGGGACTCCTGACGGAGTACGGCTACACCTTC	CASSAYTGLLTEYGYTF	-	TRBJ1-2	TRBV27	-
TGCGCCAGCAGCCAGATAGACAGCTACAATGAGCAGTTCTTC	CASSQIDSYNEQFF	-	TRBJ2-1	TRBV4-1	few
TGTGCCAGCAGTTCCACGGAGGGACAGGGAGGGTTTTTTGGAGGCTACACCTTC	CASSSTEGQGGFFGGYTF	TRBD1	TRBJ1-2	TRBV27	-
TGTGCCAGCAGCCGGACAGACGCTAGCAATCAGCCCCAGCATTTT	CASSRTDASNQPQHF	-	TRBJ1-5	TRBV7-9	-
TGCGCCAGCAGCCAAGTGATTGCAGGAGATACGCAGTATTTT	CASSQVIAGDTQYF	-	TRBJ2-3	TRBV4-1	-
TGTGCCAGTAGTATGGAGAAGGGGACTGAAGCTTTCTTT	CASSMEKGTEAFF	-	TRBJ1-1	TRBV19	-
TGCGCCAGCAGCCCCAGACAGGTCGACACTGAAGCTTTCTTT	CASSPRQVDTEAFF	-	TRBJ1-1	TRBV4-1	-
TGTGCCAGCAGTTTCTTTCCGCGGACAGGTGAAGCTTTCTTT	CASSFFPRTGEAFF	TRBD1	TRBJ1-1	TRBV27	-
TGTGCCAGCAGCTTGGAGGGTAGAGGCGAGCAGTACTTC	CASSLEGRGEQYF	-	TRBJ2-7	TRBV11-2	-
TGTGCCAGCAGAGCACAGGGCCACTATGGCTACACCTTC	CASRAQGHYGYTF	-	TRBJ1-2	TRBV9	-
TGTGCCAGCAGCTCCCGGGACAGGGGAGATGAAAAACTGTTTTTT	CASSSRDRGDEKLFF	TRBD1	TRBJ1-4	TRBV9	-
TGTGCCAGCACCTCCCGGGGTAATGAAAAACTGTTTTTT	CASTSRGNEKLFF	-	TRBJ1-4	TRBV28	-
TGCAGCGGGCGGGGCGCGGGAGCCGAGCAGTACTTC	CSGRGAGAEQYF	TRBD2	TRBJ2-7	TRBV29-1	-